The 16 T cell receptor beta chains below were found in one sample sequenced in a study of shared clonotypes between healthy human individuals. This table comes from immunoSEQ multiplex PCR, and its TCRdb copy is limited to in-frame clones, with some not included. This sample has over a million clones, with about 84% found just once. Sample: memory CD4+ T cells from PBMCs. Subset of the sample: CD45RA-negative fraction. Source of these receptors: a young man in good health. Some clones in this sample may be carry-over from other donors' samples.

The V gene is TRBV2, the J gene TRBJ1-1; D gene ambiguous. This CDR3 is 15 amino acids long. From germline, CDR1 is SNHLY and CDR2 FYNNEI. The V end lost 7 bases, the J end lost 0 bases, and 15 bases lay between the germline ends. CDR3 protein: CASTITEGMNTEAFF. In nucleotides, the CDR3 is TGTGCCAGCACCATCACTGAAGGGATGAACACTGAAGCTTTCTTT.

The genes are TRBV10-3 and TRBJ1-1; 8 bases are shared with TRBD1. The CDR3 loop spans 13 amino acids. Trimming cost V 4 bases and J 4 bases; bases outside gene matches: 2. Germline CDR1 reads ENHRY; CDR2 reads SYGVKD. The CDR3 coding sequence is TGTGCCATCAGTGTTACAGGGGGCACTGAAGCTTTCTTT. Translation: CAISVTGGTEAFF.

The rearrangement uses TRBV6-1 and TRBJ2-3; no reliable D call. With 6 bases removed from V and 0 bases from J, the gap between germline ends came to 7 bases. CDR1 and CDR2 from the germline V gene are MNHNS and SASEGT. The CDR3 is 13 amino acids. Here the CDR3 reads CASRVPSTDTQYF. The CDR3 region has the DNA TGTGCCAGCAGGGTCCCTAGCACAGATACGCAGTATTTT.

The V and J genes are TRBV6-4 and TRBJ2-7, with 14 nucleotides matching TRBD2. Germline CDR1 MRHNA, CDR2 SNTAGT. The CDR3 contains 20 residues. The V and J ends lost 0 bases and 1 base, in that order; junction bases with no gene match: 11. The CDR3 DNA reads TGTGCCAGCAGTGACTCGGGGGACGGACTAGCGGGAGGTGCGTCCTACGAGCAGTACTTC. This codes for CASSDSGDGLAGGASYEQYF.

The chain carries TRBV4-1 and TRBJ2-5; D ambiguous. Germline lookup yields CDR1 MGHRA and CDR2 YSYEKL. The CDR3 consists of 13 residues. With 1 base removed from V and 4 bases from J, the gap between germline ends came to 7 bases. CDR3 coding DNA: TGCGCCAGCAGCCAAGTACCTTCAGAGACCCAGTACTTC. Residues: CASSQVPSETQYF.

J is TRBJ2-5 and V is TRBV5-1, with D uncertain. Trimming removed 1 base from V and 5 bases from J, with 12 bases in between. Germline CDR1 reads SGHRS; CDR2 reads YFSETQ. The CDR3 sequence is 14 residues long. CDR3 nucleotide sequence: TGCGCCAGCAGCTTGATGTGGGTGGGGGAGACCCAGTACTTC. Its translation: CASSLMWVGETQYF.

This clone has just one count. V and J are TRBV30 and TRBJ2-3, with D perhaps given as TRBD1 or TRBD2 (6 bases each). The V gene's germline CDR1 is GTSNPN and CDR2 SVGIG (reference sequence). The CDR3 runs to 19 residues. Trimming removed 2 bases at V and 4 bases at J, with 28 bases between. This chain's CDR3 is CAWSSPWTARPGLSDTQYF. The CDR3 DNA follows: TGTGCCTGGAGTTCACCCTGGACAGCTAGACCGGGACTTTCAGATACGCAGTATTTT.

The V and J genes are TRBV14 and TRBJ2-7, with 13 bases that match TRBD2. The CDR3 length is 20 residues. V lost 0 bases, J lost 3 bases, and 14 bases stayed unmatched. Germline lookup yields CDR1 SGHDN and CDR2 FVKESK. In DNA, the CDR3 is TGTGCCAGCAGCCAAGATCCCCTACAACTAGCGGGAGGGCGGCTCTACGAGCAGTACTTC. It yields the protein CASSQDPLQLAGGRLYEQYF.

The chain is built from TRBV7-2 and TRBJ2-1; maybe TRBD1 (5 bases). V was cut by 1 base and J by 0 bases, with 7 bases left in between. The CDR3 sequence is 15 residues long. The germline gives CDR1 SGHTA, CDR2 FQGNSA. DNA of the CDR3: TGTGCCAGCAGCTTAGACAGGAGCTCCTACAATGAGCAGTTCTTC. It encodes CASSLDRSSYNEQFF.

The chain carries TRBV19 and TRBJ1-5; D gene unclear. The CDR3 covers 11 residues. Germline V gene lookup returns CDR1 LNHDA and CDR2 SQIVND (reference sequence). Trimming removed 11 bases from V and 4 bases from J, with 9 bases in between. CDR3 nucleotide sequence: TGTGCCTGCGGGCGTAATCAGCCCCAGCATTTT. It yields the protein CACGRNQPQHF.

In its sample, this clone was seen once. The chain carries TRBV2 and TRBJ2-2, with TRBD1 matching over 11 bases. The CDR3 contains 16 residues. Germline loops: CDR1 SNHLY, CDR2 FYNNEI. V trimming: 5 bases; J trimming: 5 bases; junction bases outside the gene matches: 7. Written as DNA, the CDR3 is TGTGCCAGCAGTTTTGGGACAGGGGGGGCGACCGGGGAGCTGTTTTTT. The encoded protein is CASSFGTGGATGELFF.

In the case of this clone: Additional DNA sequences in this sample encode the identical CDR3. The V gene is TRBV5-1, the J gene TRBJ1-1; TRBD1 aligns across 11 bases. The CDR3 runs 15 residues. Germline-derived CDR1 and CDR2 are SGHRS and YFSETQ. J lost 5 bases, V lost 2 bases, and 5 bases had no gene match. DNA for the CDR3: TGCGCCAGCAGCTTAGGACAGGGGGCGAATACTGAAGCTTTCTTT. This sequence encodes CASSLGQGANTEAFF.

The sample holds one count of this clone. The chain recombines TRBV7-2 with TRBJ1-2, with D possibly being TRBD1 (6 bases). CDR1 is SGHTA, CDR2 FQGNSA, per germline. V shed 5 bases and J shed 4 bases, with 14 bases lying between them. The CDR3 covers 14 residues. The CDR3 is CASSPNTGIYGYTF. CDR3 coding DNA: TGTGCCAGCAGCCCAAACACAGGGATCTATGGCTACACCTTC.

This CDR3 reads CATSRGTSGINEQFF. CDR3 in DNA: TGTGCCACCAGCAGGGGGACTAGCGGGATCAATGAGCAGTTCTTC. This chain joins TRBV15 and TRBJ2-1; 13 nucleotides align to TRBD2. V lost 3 bases, J lost 6 bases, and 2 bases stayed unmatched. The CDR3 totals 15 residues. Looked up from germline, CDR1 is LNHNV and CDR2 is YYDKDF (reference sequence). The whole variable domain, filled in from reference TRBV15 and TRBJ2-1, reads DAMVIQNPRYQVTQFGKPVTLSCSQTLNHNVMYWYQQKSSQAPKLLFHYYDKDFNNEADTPDNFQSRRPNTSFCFLDIRSPGLGDTAMYLCATSRGTSGINEQFFGPGTRLTVL.

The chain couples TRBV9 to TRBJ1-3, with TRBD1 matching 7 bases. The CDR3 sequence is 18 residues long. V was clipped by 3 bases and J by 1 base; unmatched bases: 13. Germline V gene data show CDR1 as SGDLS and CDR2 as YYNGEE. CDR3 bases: TGTGCCAGCAGCGCTGGGGACAGCAAGTCCTATTCTGGAAACACCATATATTTT. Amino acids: CASSAGDSKSYSGNTIYF.

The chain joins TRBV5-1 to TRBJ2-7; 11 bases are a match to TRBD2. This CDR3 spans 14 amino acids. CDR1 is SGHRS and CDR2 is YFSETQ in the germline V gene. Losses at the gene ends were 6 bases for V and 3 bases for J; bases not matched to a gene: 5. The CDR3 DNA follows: TGCGCCAGCAAGTCCGGGACTAGCGGCTACGAGCAGTACTTC. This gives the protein CASKSGTSGYEQYF.